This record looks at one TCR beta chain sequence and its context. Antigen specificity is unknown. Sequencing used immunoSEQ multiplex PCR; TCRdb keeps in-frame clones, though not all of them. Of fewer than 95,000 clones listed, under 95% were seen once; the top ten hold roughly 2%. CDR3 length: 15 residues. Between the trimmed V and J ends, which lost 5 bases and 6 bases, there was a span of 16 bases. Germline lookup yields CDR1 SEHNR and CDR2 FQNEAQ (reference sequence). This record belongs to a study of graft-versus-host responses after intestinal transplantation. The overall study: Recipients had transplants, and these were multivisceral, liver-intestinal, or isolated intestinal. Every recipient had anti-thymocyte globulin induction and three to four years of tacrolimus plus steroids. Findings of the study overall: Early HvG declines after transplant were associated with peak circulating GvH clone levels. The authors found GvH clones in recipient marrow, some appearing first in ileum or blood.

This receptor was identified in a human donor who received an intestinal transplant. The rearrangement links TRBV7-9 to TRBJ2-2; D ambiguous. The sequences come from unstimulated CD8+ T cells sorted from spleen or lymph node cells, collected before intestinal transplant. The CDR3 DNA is TGTGCCAGCAGCCCACCGGTCGCTCCTGCCGGGGAGCTGTTTTTT. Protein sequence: CASSPPVAPAGELFF. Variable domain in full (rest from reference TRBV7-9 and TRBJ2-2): DTGVSQNPRHKITKRGQNVTFRCDPISEHNRLYWYRQTLGQGPEFLTYFQNEAQLEKSRLLSDRFSAERPKGSFSTLEIQRTEQGDSAMYLCASSPPVAPAGELFFGEGSRLTVL.